The rows below give T cell receptor beta chains drawn from one sample of a study of graft-versus-host responses after intestinal transplantation. The table came from immunoSEQ multiplex PCR; TCRdb's copy has only in-frame clones and leaves some out. In the table there are 35,000 to 45,000 clones, approximately 89% of which are singletons. The source material was PBMCs, sampled just under 270 days after transplant. Receptors originate from a human patient who received an intestinal transplant, so some T cells may come from the graft donor. CDR3s leave out the opening cysteine and the closing phenylalanine or tryptophan.

v_gene: TRBV30
j_gene: TRBJ2-4
CDR3aa: AWSWTSENIQY

v_gene: TRBV5-1
j_gene: TRBJ2-5
CDR3aa: ASSLVDRGSGETQY

v_gene: TRBV9
j_gene: TRBJ2-2
CDR3aa: ASSAPPWPGELF

v_gene: TRBV11-1
j_gene: TRBJ1-2
CDR3aa: ASSLTTTEDYGYT

v_gene: TRBV5-1
j_gene: TRBJ1-5
CDR3aa: ASRDDAGPQH

v_gene: TRBV4-1
j_gene: TRBJ2-1
CDR3aa: ASSPGLAGDNEQF

v_gene: TRBV5-4
j_gene: TRBJ1-1
CDR3aa: ASSPITGLMNTEAF

v_gene: TRBV2
j_gene: TRBJ1-1
CDR3aa: ASSEGTGPLNTEAF

v_gene: TRBV7-2
j_gene: TRBJ1-1
CDR3aa: ASSPWTGLNTEAF

v_gene: TRBV13
j_gene: TRBJ1-1
CDR3aa: ASSYKAAGMNTEAF

v_gene: TRBV2
j_gene: TRBJ2-1
CDR3aa: ASSGLAGATPADEQF

v_gene: TRBV7-7
j_gene: TRBJ1-2
CDR3aa: ASSNQGAEGYT

v_gene: TRBV6-1
j_gene: TRBJ2-4
CDR3aa: ASSQTQGRNIQY

v_gene: TRBV5-4
j_gene: TRBJ1-1
CDR3aa: ASSLSGQPNEAF

v_gene: TRBV5-4
j_gene: TRBJ2-3
CDR3aa: ASRATGQGWRDTQY

v_gene: TRBV2
j_gene: TRBJ1-1
CDR3aa: ASTEIQGGSTEAF

v_gene: TRBV7-9
j_gene: TRBJ2-5
CDR3aa: ASSLPRTSIAETQY

v_gene: TRBV7-8
j_gene: TRBJ2-5
CDR3aa: ASSLGGVVTQY

v_gene: TRBV14
j_gene: TRBJ2-1
CDR3aa: ASSIRGLPPYNEQF

v_gene: TRBV6-5
j_gene: TRBJ1-6
CDR3aa: ASSYDSNSPLH

v_gene: TRBV11-3
j_gene: TRBJ1-1
CDR3aa: AKQQGASTEAF

v_gene: TRBV11-2
j_gene: TRBJ2-6
CDR3aa: ASSGSSADSGANVLT

v_gene: TRBV23-1
j_gene: TRBJ2-4
CDR3aa: ASSQLGYLLAKNIQY

v_gene: TRBV6-1
j_gene: TRBJ1-2
CDR3aa: ASSEGVQGGGYT

v_gene: TRBV11-2
j_gene: TRBJ2-3
CDR3aa: ASSPPPGNTDTQY

v_gene: TRBV10-3
j_gene: TRBJ2-2
CDR3aa: AISLRGGGTGELF

v_gene: TRBV6-6
j_gene: TRBJ2-2
CDR3aa: ASSHGRANTGELF

v_gene: TRBV6-6
j_gene: TRBJ2-1
CDR3aa: ASRHSGGATLNEQF

v_gene: TRBV5-4
j_gene: TRBJ2-5
CDR3aa: ASSLAPLGEETQY

v_gene: TRBV4-1
j_gene: TRBJ2-3
CDR3aa: ASSHQGGLAGTDTQY

v_gene: TRBV5-4
j_gene: TRBJ2-7
CDR3aa: ASSRPGVDYEQY

v_gene: TRBV30
j_gene: TRBJ2-5
CDR3aa: AWSVSETQY

v_gene: TRBV18
j_gene: TRBJ1-1
CDR3aa: ASSPPGGGTNTEAF

v_gene: TRBV4-1
j_gene: TRBJ1-2
CDR3aa: ASSQADSFNVYGYT

v_gene: TRBV4-1
j_gene: TRBJ1-2
CDR3aa: ASSASPGTGIYGYT

v_gene: TRBV27
j_gene: TRBJ2-7
CDR3aa: ASSPLSRGEQY

v_gene: TRBV5-1
j_gene: TRBJ2-2
CDR3aa: ASSLERNTGELF

v_gene: TRBV13
j_gene: TRBJ1-2
CDR3aa: ASSLKQVFPYGYT

v_gene: TRBV27
j_gene: TRBJ1-5
CDR3aa: ASRPASRGGKGGLSNQPQH

v_gene: TRBV21-1
j_gene: TRBJ2-7
CDR3aa: ASRGTMLHVLDEQY

v_gene: TRBV27
j_gene: TRBJ2-3
CDR3aa: ASSLSGGAGDTQY

v_gene: TRBV2
j_gene: TRBJ2-1
CDR3aa: ASTPLTSGGVQF

v_gene: TRBV5-6
j_gene: TRBJ2-7
CDR3aa: ASSLAVSRGRGD

v_gene: TRBV27
j_gene: NA
CDR3aa: ASRSYEQY

v_gene: TRBV27
j_gene: TRBJ2-4
CDR3aa: ASTHPGEPKNIQY